This TCR beta chain was identified during a study of blood T cell repertoires in COVID-19. Whole-study context: Spain, Italy and the United States supplied samples that represented acute and convalescent COVID-19. Sources were T cells, B-cell-depleted T cells, or PBMCs; the material itself was cDNA or gDNA.

The assay was immunoSEQ multiplex PCR, and TCRdb's table has in-frame clones only and misses some. The sample carries a few hundred thousand clones, about 90% recorded once. This clone showed up just once. Germline V gene sequence: CDR1 LNHDA, CDR2 SQIVND (reference sequence). CDR3 length: 14 amino acids. V lost 3 bases, J lost 2 bases, and 2 bases stayed unmatched. The sequenced sample was PBMCs or T cells enriched from blood (not recorded which). The receptor comes from a human donor in a cohort exposed to, infected with or recovered from COVID-19 (not recorded which). The donor label of this sample is uncertain. The V gene is TRBV19, the J gene TRBJ2-3; 7 bases are shared with TRBD1. As DNA, the CDR3 is TGTGCCAGTAGTATGGGACAGACCACAGATACGCAGTATTTT. Protein product: CASSMGQTTDTQYF.